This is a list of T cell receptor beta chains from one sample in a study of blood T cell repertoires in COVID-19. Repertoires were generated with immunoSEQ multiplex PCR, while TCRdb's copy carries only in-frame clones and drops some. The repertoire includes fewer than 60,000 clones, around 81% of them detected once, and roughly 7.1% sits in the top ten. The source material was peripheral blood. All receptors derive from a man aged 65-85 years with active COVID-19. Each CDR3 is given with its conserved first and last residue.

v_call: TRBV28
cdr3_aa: CASSSGTFSNQPQHF

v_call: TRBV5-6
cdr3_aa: CASSFQENTEAFF

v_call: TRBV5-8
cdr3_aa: CASSPGDRGHNTGELFF

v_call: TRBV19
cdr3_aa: CASSIRRGGRETQYF

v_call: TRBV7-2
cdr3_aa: CASSLDHRVTGELFF

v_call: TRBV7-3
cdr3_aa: CASSLTRATDTQYF

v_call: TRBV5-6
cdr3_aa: CASSLRAGIAKNIQYF

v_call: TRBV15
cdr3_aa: CATSSFETSGVEDTQYF

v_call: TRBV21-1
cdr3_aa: CASSDRTGESEANVLTF

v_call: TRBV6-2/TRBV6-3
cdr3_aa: CASSYLRQASIRERNTIYF

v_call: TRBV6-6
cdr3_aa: CASSYLESHADTQYF

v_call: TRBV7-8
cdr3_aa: CASSLAHGVAGELFF

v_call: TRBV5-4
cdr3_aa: CASSWKGQGRTGELFF

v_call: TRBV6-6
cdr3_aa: CASRFIGPGLHNEQFF

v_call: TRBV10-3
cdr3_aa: CAISEVLRGLVNTEAFF

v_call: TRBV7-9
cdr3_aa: CASSHQGDRGGLETQYF

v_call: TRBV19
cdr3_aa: CASSMGQGAEEQYF

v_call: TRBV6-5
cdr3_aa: CASRGQGVEKLFF

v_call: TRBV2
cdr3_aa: CASRREGENTGELFF

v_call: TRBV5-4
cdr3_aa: CASSLGLGELFF

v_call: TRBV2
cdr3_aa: CASCLGQGITYEQYF

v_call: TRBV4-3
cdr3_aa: CASSHPGHPYGYTF

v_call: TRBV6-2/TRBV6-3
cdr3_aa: CASSYGLDRVYGYTF

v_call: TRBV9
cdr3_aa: CASSIRRGGELFF

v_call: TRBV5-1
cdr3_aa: CASSPGSGAAETQYF